This T cell receptor beta chain emerged from a study of CD8+ T cells in alopecia areata. Across the whole study: The study gave treated patients oral tofacitinib at 5 to 10 mg twice daily. General observations from the study: Researchers reported that TCR sharing among patients proved less clear than in mice, possibly HLA-linked. Scalp specimens additionally yield sequences from normal skin's resident alphabeta T cells.

With regard to this clone: The antigen is unknown.

Sequencing templates came from extracted RNA that was reverse transcribed into cDNA. Produced via immunoSEQ multiplex PCR; TCRdb's table is partial and in-frame only. The table lists around 100,000 clones, roughly two fifths of them singletons. Peripheral blood and lesional scalp punch biopsies came from alopecia areata patients. This CDR3 is 12 amino acids long. Per germline, CDR1 KGHSH and CDR2 LQKENI. Unmatched junction bases numbered 4, after V lost 11 bases and J lost 3 bases. Input material: CD4+ T cells sorted from blood. The rearrangement joins TRBV18 to TRBJ1-1, with TRBD1 matching 9 bases. This TCR came from a human donor with alopecia areata. The CDR3 DNA reads as TGTGCCTCCCGACAGGGGGACACTGAAGCTTTCTTT. Protein product: CASRQGDTEAFF.